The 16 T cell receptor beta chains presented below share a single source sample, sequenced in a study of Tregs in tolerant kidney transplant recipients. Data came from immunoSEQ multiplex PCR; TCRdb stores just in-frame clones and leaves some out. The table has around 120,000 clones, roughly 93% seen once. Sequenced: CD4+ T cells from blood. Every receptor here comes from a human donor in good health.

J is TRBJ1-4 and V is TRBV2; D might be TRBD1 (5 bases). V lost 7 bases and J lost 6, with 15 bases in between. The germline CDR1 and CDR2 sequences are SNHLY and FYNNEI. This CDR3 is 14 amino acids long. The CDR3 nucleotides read TGTGCCAGCACCCGGGACGGGGGTCATGAAAAACTGTTTTTT. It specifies CASTRDGGHEKLFF.

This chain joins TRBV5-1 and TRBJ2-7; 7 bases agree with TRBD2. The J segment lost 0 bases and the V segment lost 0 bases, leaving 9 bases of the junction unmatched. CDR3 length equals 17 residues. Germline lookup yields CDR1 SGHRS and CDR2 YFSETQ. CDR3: CASSLAAPGGSSYEQYF. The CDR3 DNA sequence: TGCGCCAGCAGCTTGGCGGCGCCCGGGGGGAGCTCCTACGAGCAGTACTTC.

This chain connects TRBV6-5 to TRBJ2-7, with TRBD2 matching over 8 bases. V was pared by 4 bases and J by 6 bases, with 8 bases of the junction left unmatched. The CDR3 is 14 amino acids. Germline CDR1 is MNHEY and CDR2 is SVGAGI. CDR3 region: CASSFLGLAGEQYF. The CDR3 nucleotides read TGTGCCAGCAGTTTCCTCGGACTAGCCGGCGAGCAGTACTTC.

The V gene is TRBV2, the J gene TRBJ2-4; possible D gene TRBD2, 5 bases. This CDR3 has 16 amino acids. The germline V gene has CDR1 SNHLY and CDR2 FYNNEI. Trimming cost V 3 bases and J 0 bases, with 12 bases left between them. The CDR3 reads CASSELERLAKNIQYF. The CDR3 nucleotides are TGTGCCAGCAGTGAGTTGGAGCGGCTAGCCAAAAACATTCAGTACTTC.

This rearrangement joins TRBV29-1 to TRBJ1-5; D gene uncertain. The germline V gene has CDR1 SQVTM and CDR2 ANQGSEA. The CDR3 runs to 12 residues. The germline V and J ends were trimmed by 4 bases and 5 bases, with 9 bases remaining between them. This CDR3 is CSVGRGDQPQHF. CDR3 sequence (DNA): TGCAGCGTTGGACGTGGGGATCAGCCCCAGCATTTT.

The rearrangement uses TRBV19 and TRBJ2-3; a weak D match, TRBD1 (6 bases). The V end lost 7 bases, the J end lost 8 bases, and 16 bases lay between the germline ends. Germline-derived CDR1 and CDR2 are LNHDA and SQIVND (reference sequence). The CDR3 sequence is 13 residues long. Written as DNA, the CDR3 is TGTGCCAGTACCCAATCAGGGGCGGGTACGCAGTATTTT. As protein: CASTQSGAGTQYF.

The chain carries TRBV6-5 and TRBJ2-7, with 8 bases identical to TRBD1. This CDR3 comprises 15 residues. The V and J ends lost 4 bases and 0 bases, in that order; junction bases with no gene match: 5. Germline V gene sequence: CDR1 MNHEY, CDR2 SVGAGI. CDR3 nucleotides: TGTGCCAGCAGTTCGGGACAGGATCCCTCCTACGAGCAGTACTTC. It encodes CASSSGQDPSYEQYF.

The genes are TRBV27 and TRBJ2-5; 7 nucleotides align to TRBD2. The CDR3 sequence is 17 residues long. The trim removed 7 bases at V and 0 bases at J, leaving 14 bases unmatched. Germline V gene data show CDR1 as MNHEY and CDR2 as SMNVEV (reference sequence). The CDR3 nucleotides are TGTGCCAGCACCCCGCGGGGGAGATTCATAGACCAAGAGACCCAGTACTTC. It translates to CASTPRGRFIDQETQYF.

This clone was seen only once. The CDR3 protein is CASSLLLAGGSKEQYF. As DNA, the CDR3 is TGCGCCAGCAGCTTGTTGTTAGCGGGAGGTTCCAAGGAGCAGTACTTC. V is TRBV5-1 and J is TRBJ2-7, with 10 bases identical to TRBD2. This CDR3 has 16 amino acids. Germline V gene data show CDR1 as SGHRS and CDR2 as YFSETQ. Trimming at V came to 1 base and at J to 7 bases, leaving 11 bases not matched to a gene. The variable domain in full, completed from reference TRBV5-1 and TRBJ2-7, reads KAGVTQTPRYLIKTRGQQVTLSCSPISGHRSVSWYQQTPGQGLQFLFEYFSETQRNKGNFPGRFSGRQFSNSRSEMNVSTLELGDSALYLCASSLLLAGGSKEQYFGPGTRLTVT.

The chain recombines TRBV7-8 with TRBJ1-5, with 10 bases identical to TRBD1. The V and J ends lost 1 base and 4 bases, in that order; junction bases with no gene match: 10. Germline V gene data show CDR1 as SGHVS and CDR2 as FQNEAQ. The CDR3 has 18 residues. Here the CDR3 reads CASSLVTGGDFGNQPQHF. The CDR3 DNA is TGTGCCAGCAGCTTAGTGACAGGGGGCGACTTTGGGAATCAGCCCCAGCATTTT.

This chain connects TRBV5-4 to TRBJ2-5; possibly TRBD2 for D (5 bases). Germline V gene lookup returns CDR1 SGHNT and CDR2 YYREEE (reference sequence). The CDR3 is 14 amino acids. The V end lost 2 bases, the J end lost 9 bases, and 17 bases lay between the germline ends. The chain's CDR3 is CASSLVGGPRAQYF. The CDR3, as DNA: TGTGCCAGCAGCTTAGTAGGCGGGCCTAGGGCCCAGTACTTC.

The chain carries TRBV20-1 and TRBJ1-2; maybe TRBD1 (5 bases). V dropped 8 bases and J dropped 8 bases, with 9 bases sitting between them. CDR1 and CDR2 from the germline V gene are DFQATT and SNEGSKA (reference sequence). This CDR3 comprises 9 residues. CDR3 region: CSQRGGYTF. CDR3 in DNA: TGCAGTCAACGGGGGGGCTACACCTTC.

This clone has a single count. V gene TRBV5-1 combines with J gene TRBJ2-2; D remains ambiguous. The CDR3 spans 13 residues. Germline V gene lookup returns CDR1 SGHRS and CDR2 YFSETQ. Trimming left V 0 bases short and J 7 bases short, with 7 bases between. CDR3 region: CASSLAVNGELFF. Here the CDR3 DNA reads TGCGCCAGCAGCTTGGCCGTAAACGGGGAGCTGTTTTTT. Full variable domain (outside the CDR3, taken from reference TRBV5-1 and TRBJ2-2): KAGVTQTPRYLIKTRGQQVTLSCSPISGHRSVSWYQQTPGQGLQFLFEYFSETQRNKGNFPGRFSGRQFSNSRSEMNVSTLELGDSALYLCASSLAVNGELFFGEGSRLTVL.

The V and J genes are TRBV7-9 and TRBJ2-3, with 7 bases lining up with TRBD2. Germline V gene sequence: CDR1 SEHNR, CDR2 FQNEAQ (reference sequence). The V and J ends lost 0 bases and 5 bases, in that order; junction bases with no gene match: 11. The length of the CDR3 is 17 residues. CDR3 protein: CASSLALGGLGLDTQYF. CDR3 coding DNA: TGTGCCAGCAGCTTAGCGTTAGGCGGACTAGGTTTAGATACGCAGTATTTT.

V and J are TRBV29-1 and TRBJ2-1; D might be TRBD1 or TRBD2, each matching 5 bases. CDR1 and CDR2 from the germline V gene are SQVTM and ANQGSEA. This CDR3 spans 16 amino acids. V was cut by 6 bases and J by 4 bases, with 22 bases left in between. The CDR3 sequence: CSVTIANHGTYNEQFF. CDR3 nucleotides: TGCAGCGTAACAATAGCGAACCATGGGACGTACAATGAGCAGTTCTTC.

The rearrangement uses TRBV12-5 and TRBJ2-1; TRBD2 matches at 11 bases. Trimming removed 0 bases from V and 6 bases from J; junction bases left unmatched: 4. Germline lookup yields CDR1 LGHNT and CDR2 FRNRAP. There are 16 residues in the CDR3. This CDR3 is CASGLVVGTSGNEQFF. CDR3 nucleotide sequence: TGTGCTAGTGGTTTGGTAGTGGGGACTAGCGGCAATGAGCAGTTCTTC.